This TCR beta chain stems from a study of T cells in localized non-small cell lung cancer (dated by TCRdb to 2019 to 2021). Concerning the study at large: T cell repertoires of approximately 250 early-stage NSCLC patients were analyzed, with tumors being compared against uninvolved tumor-adjacent lungs. NSCLC patients had a mean age of around 70 years, and around 130 were male and 85 to 110 female. All 240 or so NSCLC patients in the cohort were treatment-naive and had localized lung tumors that were resected.

At diagnosis, tumor, uninvolved tumor-adjacent lung and peripheral blood were collected and then preserved as a mix of FFPE and fresh-frozen material. For TCR repertoire profiling, blood samples were analyzed in the form of peripheral blood mononuclear cells. Concerning this clone: The antigen this receptor binds is unknown. Base qualities are missing; no much larger clone stands one base away.

The immunoSEQ Assay was used to sequence TCR beta CDR3 regions from DNA. On the study's bioinformatics: To compute T cell density, TCR beta template counts were normalized to usable DNA, which was estimated by amplifying housekeeping genes. The preseqR package was used to estimate richness by extrapolating to 400,000 templates for PBMC samples and to 120,000 templates for tissue samples. Clonality was defined by subtracting Pielou's evenness from one. To identify tissue-enriched TCRs, differential abundance testing was run on productive amino-acid clonotypes with a minimum total count of 5 and an alpha of 0.1. The Jaccard Index and the Morisita Overlap Index were used to quantify repertoire overlap between compartments. GLIPH grouped TCR beta CDR3s together with public tetramer-defined viral CDR3s, and a viral motif had to include at least three viral sequences and show V-gene enrichment. TCRdb obtained this table from immuneACCESS and retained in-frame rearrangements with V and J assigned. These tables miss some clones; where compared with another copy, unresolved V genes account for less than half of the shortfall, and the remainder is unexplained. D and trimming were read from the DNA, whereas the V and J calls and clone size are those reported in that table. The table for this sample lists 30,000 or so clones; 80% to 95% of them were counted only once. The ten largest clones capture around 2.1% of the sample.

Between the V and J ends, shortened by 6 bases and 7 bases respectively, the junction contains 15 bases. CDR1 and CDR2 were assigned from the germline V gene (reference sequence) as MNHEY and SMNVEV. Including the terminal cysteine and phenylalanine, the CDR3 comprises 13 residues. Only the CDR3 DNA stays, 39 bases, in frame from base 1. The study at large found these results: Uninvolved tumor-adjacent lung showed the highest T cell clonality, higher than tumor, which suggests more focused antigenic responses in the adjacent lung. Since the design was exploratory, TCR variables were selected using unadjusted p-values with no false-discovery rate correction. Because multi-region tumor sequencing was not done, intratumor heterogeneity could not be ruled out. Longer overall survival was associated with higher T cell density in blood, whereas shorter survival was associated with higher clonality in adjacent lung. A median of 57 of the top 100 tumor clones turned up in the paired uninvolved adjacent lung, and 25 to 30 of those clones also ranked among the top 100 of that same adjacent lung.

The chain links TRBV27 with TRBJ1-2; matching of 5 bases hints at TRBD1 as the D gene. The sample in question was peripheral blood, obtained before any cancer treatment. The receptor's source is a female donor older than 55 with stage I lung adenocarcinoma. CDR3 protein: CASSLAPGGGYTF. The nucleotides are TGTGCCAGCAGCCTGGCCCCTGGGGGTGGCTACACCTTC.